These 17 T cell receptor beta chains originate from one sample sequenced in a study of shared clonotypes between healthy human individuals. The naive CD8 fraction comprised CD45RO-negative cells positively selected for CCR7 and excluded terminally differentiated effector memory CD45RA+ cells. The table came from immunoSEQ multiplex PCR; TCRdb's copy has only in-frame clones and leaves some out. In the table there are hundreds of thousands of clones, approximately 96% of which are singletons. Source material: naive CD8+ T cells sorted from blood. The receptor set was obtained from a woman in her twenties or thirties in good health.

As DNA, the CDR3 is TGTGCCAGCAGCTTGGTTTATAGTCGTACGGGGGCTATGGGCAATCAGCCCCAGCATTTT. It specifies CASSLVYSRTGAMGNQPQHF. V is TRBV5-8 and J is TRBJ1-5; D possibly corresponds to TRBD1 (6 bases). V lost 0 bases and J 2 bases, leaving 24 bases between the germline ends. Germline V gene lookup returns CDR1 SGHTS and CDR2 YDEGEE. The CDR3 is made up of 20 amino acids.

This sequence joins TRBV5-1 and TRBJ1-1; possibly TRBD1 for D (5 bases). Germline loops: CDR1 SGHRS, CDR2 YFSETQ. The CDR3 consists of 14 residues. The V end lost 3 bases, the J end lost 4 bases, and 13 bases lay between the germline ends. DNA for the CDR3: TGCGCCAGCAGCTCCGGGGCGATTCGCACTGAAGCTTTCTTT. The encoded protein is CASSSGAIRTEAFF.

CDR3 residues: CASRTGGERYNEQFF. DNA for the CDR3: TGTGCCAGCAGAACCGGGGGGGAACGCTACAATGAGCAGTTCTTC. The chain is built from TRBV27 and TRBJ2-1, with 8 bases aligning to TRBD2. Looked up from germline, CDR1 is MNHEY and CDR2 is SMNVEV (reference sequence). Trimming at V came to 6 bases and at J to 3 bases, leaving 7 bases not matched to a gene. The CDR3 is 15 residues long.

The rearrangement links TRBV2 to TRBJ1-5; 10 nucleotides agree with TRBD1. V dropped 6 bases and J dropped 7; count of bases not matched to a gene: 9. Looked up from germline, CDR1 is SNHLY and CDR2 is FYNNEI. This CDR3 region has 15 residues. The CDR3 region is CASRTPGTGDQPQHF. In DNA, the CDR3 is TGTGCCAGCAGAACCCCCGGGACAGGGGACCAGCCCCAGCATTTT.

In this sample, this clone turned up once. The chain joins TRBV19 to TRBJ2-1; 10 nucleotides agree with TRBD2. Per the germline V gene, CDR1 is LNHDA and CDR2 is SQIVND (reference sequence). This CDR3 is built from 15 residues. After removal of 4 bases from V and 4 bases from J, the junction contained 4 bases not matched to a gene. CDR3 in DNA: TGTGCCAGTAGTAACGGACTAGCGGTGTACAATGAGCAGTTCTTC. This encodes CASSNGLAVYNEQFF.

CDR3 amino acids: CASSHRRGSDTGELFF. DNA of the CDR3: TGTGCCAGCAGCCACCGGCGAGGGAGCGACACCGGGGAGCTGTTTTTT. The J gene is TRBJ2-2, the V gene TRBV14, with a possible D match to TRBD2 (5 bases). CDR1 is SGHDN and CDR2 is FVKESK in the germline V gene. The CDR3 is 16 amino acids. Trimming removed 3 bases at V and 3 bases at J, with 14 bases between.

The chain uses TRBV7-9 and TRBJ1-1; 9 bases are shared with TRBD1. This CDR3 comprises 19 residues. V was clipped by 4 bases and J by 0 bases; unmatched bases: 15. Germline-derived CDR1 and CDR2 are SEHNR and FQNEAQ (reference sequence). The CDR3 sequence: CASSSTGTGSSGMNTEAFF. The CDR3 coding sequence is TGTGCCAGCAGCTCTACAGGGACAGGGTCTTCGGGCATGAACACTGAAGCTTTCTTT.

The chain couples TRBV25-1 to TRBJ2-5; D is perhaps TRBD1 or TRBD2 (5 bases each). Looked up from germline, CDR1 is MGHDK and CDR2 is SYGVNS. The ends were cut back, 6 bases at V and 6 bases at J, with 8 bases in the middle. The CDR3 is 11 amino acids. The CDR3 region is CASRGVQTQYF. CDR3 in DNA: TGTGCCAGCAGGGGGGTCCAGACCCAGTACTTC.

The chain carries TRBV2 and TRBJ1-2; D is ambiguous. With 0 bases removed from V and 1 base from J, the gap between germline ends came to 3 bases. Looked up from germline, CDR1 is SNHLY and CDR2 is FYNNEI. This CDR3 contains 13 residues. The CDR3 nucleotides read TGTGCCAGCAGTGAAGCTCTTAACTATGGCTACACCTTC. This gives the protein CASSEALNYGYTF.

The chain joins TRBV2 to TRBJ2-7; 7 bases are shared with TRBD1. Germline V lookup: CDR1 SNHLY, CDR2 FYNNEI. The CDR3 is 14 amino acids. The V segment lost 2 bases and the J segment 2 bases; nucleotides outside the gene matches: 3. This CDR3 is CASSESGTAYEQYF. For the CDR3, the DNA is TGTGCCAGCAGTGAATCAGGGACAGCCTACGAGCAGTACTTC. The full variable domain, in which reference TRBV2 and TRBJ2-7 provide the parts outside the CDR3, is EPEVTQTPSHQVTQMGQEVILRCVPISNHLYFYWYRQILGQKVEFLVSFYNNEISEKSEIFDDQFSVERPDGSNFTLKIRSTKLEDSAMYFCASSESGTAYEQYFGPGTRLTVT.

The chain is built from TRBV15 and TRBJ1-2, with D unresolved. V shed 1 base and J shed 8 bases, with 11 bases lying between them. This CDR3 region has 13 residues. Germline V gives CDR1 LNHNV, CDR2 YYDKDF (reference sequence). The DNA of the CDR3 is TGTGCCACCAGCAGAGTTAGCAGTTTCGGCTACACCTTC. This translates into CATSRVSSFGYTF.

This CDR3 is CATAGARGYTF. DNA of the CDR3: TGTGCCACGGCCGGGGCCCGAGGCTACACCTTC. V usage is TRBV6-5 and J usage is TRBJ1-2; D is perhaps TRBD1 (5 bases). The V end was cut by 10 bases, the J end by 8 bases, with 14 bases between. The germline V gene encodes CDR1 MNHEY and CDR2 SVGAGI. The CDR3 is made up of 11 amino acids.

The chain has TRBV7-8 and TRBJ2-1, with TRBD2 matching 9 bases. Losses at the gene ends were 5 bases for V and 8 bases for J; bases not matched to a gene: 16. Germline V gene sequence: CDR1 SGHVS, CDR2 FQNEAQ. The CDR3 spans 17 residues. Here the CDR3 DNA reads TGTGCCAGCAGCCACGGAGGGGGGACTAGCTGGGTCCATGAGCAGTTCTTC. This gives the protein CASSHGGGTSWVHEQFF.

The chain is built from TRBV28 and TRBJ1-1, with a weak D call TRBD1 (5 bases). CDR1 is MDHEN, CDR2 SYDVKM, per germline. The CDR3 covers 13 residues. V was clipped by 3 bases and J by 8 bases, with 13 bases between them. The CDR3, as DNA: TGTGCCAGCAGTTTCCTTCTAGGGGTGGAAGCTTTCTTT. It is translated as CASSFLLGVEAFF.

This chain uses TRBV5-4 with TRBJ1-1, with D possibly being TRBD1 (5 bases). Germline lookup yields CDR1 SGHNT and CDR2 YYREEE (reference sequence). V lost 3 bases and J 5 bases, leaving 20 bases between the germline ends. This CDR3 is built from 16 residues. CDR3 protein: CASSSQGRQGETEAFF. CDR3 sequence (DNA): TGTGCCAGCAGCTCACAAGGGAGGCAAGGGGAGACTGAAGCTTTCTTT. The whole variable domain, remainder taken from reference TRBV5-4 and TRBJ1-1, is ETGVTQSPTHLIKTRGQQVTLRCSSQSGHNTVSWYQQALGQGPQFIFQYYREEENGRGNFPPRFSGLQFPNYSSELNVNALELDDSALYLCASSSQGRQGETEAFFGQGTRLTVV.

As concerns this clone: The junction departs from germline at one end; a sequencing error may be responsible. V usage is TRBV2 and J usage is TRBJ2-1; D possibly corresponds to TRBD2 (5 bases). Germline V gives CDR1 SNHLY, CDR2 FYNNEI. The CDR3 has 11 amino acids. The DNA for the CDR3 is TGTGTCAGCCGTAAGGGAGTTGAGCAGTTCTTC. It yields the protein CVSRKGVEQFF.

J is TRBJ1-2 and V is TRBV19, with a tentative D call TRBD1 (5 bases). The V end was cut by 0 bases, the J end by 6 bases, with 17 bases between. CDR3 length: 16 residues. Germline lookup yields CDR1 LNHDA and CDR2 SQIVND (reference sequence). In nucleotides, the CDR3 is TGTGCCAGTAGTATAGATCTCGAACCAGGGATTAATGGCTACACCTTC. Translation: CASSIDLEPGINGYTF.